What follows are 10 T cell receptor beta chains derived from one specimen sequenced in a study of T-cell memory formation after mild COVID-19. MiXCR was run by TCRdb on the 5' RACE reads, yielding one entry per CDR3 protein. The table has fewer than 350,000 distinct CDR3 sequences, roughly 17% seen once. Sample: PBMCs or a T cell subset sorted from them (not recorded which). The origin of the receptors is a man aged 18 to 30 who had mild COVID-19 (a few samples of this study predate the infection). Cell type and time point are not known.

In this sample, this clonotype turned up many times. This chain joins TRBV4-3 and TRBJ2-2; tentatively, D is TRBD1 (5 bases). CDR3 size: 12 residues. The germline V and J ends were trimmed by 6 bases and 5 bases, with 7 bases remaining between them. Germline V gives CDR1 LGHNA, CDR2 YSLEER. The CDR3 DNA sequence: TGCGCCAGCAGAAAGGGGACCGGGGAGCTGTTTTTT. The encoded protein is CASRKGTGELFF.

The chain joins TRBV6-2 or TRBV6-3 to TRBJ1-1; D perhaps matches TRBD1 (6 bases). This CDR3 has 15 amino acids. V dropped 5 bases and J dropped 0 bases, with 13 bases sitting between them. Germline-derived CDR1 and CDR2 are MNHEY and SVGEGT. The CDR3 nucleotides are TGTGCCAGCAGTACAGGGCCTCGAATGAACACTGAAGCTTTCTTT. It codes for CASSTGPRMNTEAFF.

V gene TRBV12-3 or TRBV12-4 combines with J gene TRBJ2-4; TRBD2 matches at 7 bases. The CDR3 contains 16 residues. V lost 3 bases and J lost 0; bases outside the gene matches: 5. The CDR3 nucleotides are TGTGCCAGCAGTTTCGCCTCGGGGGGAGCCAAAAACATTCAGTACTTC. Translating it yields CASSFASGGAKNIQYF.

This clonotype was found many times. Here the CDR3 reads CASSVTRGGDTQYF. Written as DNA, the CDR3 is TGTGCCAGCAGCGTAACTAGGGGGGGAGATACGCAGTATTTT. The chain has TRBV9 and TRBJ2-3; tentatively, D is TRBD2 (7 bases). The germline gives CDR1 SGDLS, CDR2 YYNGEE. The V and J ends lost 1 base and 5 bases respectively, with 11 bases between them. The CDR3 consists of 14 residues.

The gene calls are TRBV9 and TRBJ2-2; no clear D. This CDR3 comprises 13 residues. The V gene's germline CDR1 is SGDLS and CDR2 YYNGEE. V dropped 0 bases and J dropped 6 bases, with 6 bases sitting between them. CDR3 in amino acids: CASSVGPAGELFF. For the CDR3, the DNA is TGTGCCAGCAGCGTAGGTCCGGCCGGGGAGCTGTTTTTT.

This clonotype was counted between two and nine times. This chain connects TRBV20-1 to TRBJ2-5; TRBD2 matches 10 bases. After removal of 6 bases from V and 7 bases from J, the junction contained 2 bases not matched to a gene. Germline values: CDR1 DFQATT, CDR2 SNEGSKA (reference sequence). This CDR3 has 11 amino acids. This chain's CDR3 is CSAQRGGTQYF. In DNA, the CDR3 is TGCAGTGCCCAGCGGGGGGGGACCCAGTACTTC.

J is TRBJ1-1 and V is TRBV6-5; 7 bases fit TRBD1. The CDR3 has 13 amino acids. Germline V gene sequence: CDR1 MNHEY, CDR2 SVGAGI. V shed 0 bases, J shed 6 bases, and the junction held 1 base outside the gene matches. The CDR3 region is CASSYSGGPEAFF. DNA of the CDR3: TGTGCCAGCAGTTACTCAGGGGGCCCTGAAGCTTTCTTT.

The V call is TRBV27, the J call TRBJ2-1, with D tentatively TRBD2 (6 bases). Germline CDR1 is MNHEY and CDR2 is SMNVEV (reference sequence). The CDR3 totals 15 residues. V was trimmed by 1 base and J by 1 base, leaving 8 bases between them. CDR3 sequence: CASSLWGDSYNEQFF. The CDR3 DNA follows: TGTGCCAGCAGTTTATGGGGGGATTCCTACAATGAGCAGTTCTTC.

The V call is TRBV20-1, the J call TRBJ2-7; D not certain. V gave up 3 bases and J gave up 1 base, with 4 bases separating them. The CDR3 length is 11 residues. CDR1 and CDR2 (germline): DFQATT, SNEGSKA (reference sequence). The CDR3: CSASGSYEQYF. Here the CDR3 DNA reads TGCAGTGCTAGTGGTTCCTACGAGCAGTACTTC.

A few counts support this clonotype. V gene TRBV27 combines with J gene TRBJ2-1, with TRBD2 matching over 12 bases. The trim removed 5 bases at V and 7 bases at J, leaving 6 bases unmatched. Germline CDR1 and CDR2: MNHEY and SMNVEV (reference sequence). CDR3 size: 15 residues. CDR3 protein: CASSLLAGGLNEQFF. DNA for the CDR3: TGTGCCAGCAGTCTACTAGCGGGGGGACTAAATGAGCAGTTCTTC.